These 19 T cell receptor beta chains were sequenced from one sample in a study of metastatic and nonmetastatic thyroid tumors. Patients had received no treatment of any kind before thyroid surgery. MiXCR was used by TCRdb to re-call the PCR reads. This table holds about 32,000 clones, about 19% found once. The sample comprised blood. Receptors were obtained from a female donor with papillary thyroid cancer or a benign thyroid nodule (not recorded which). Some clones in this sample may be carry-over from other donors' samples.

This clone was seen more than once but under ten times. The chain links TRBV6-1 to TRBJ2-6, with D maybe TRBD1 (5 bases). The V end lost 5 bases, the J end lost 0 bases, and 11 bases lay between the germline ends. Looked up from germline, CDR1 is MNHNS and CDR2 is SASEGT. The CDR3 extends over 16 amino acids. CDR3: CASSPTTGSGANVLTF. In DNA, the CDR3 is TGTGCCAGCAGTCCCACAACAGGCTCTGGGGCCAACGTCCTGACTTTC.

This clone was recorded at least ten times. V and J are TRBV7-8 and TRBJ2-2; 8 bases line up with TRBD1. This CDR3 comprises 18 residues. Germline CDR1 reads SGHVS; CDR2 reads FQNEAQ. V shed 5 bases and J 4 bases; nucleotides not matched to a gene: 15. The CDR3 protein is CASSTRQRTGYSTGELFF. CDR3 sequence (DNA): TGTGCCAGCAGCACACGGCAGAGGACAGGGTATAGCACCGGGGAGCTGTTTTTT.

In this sample, this clone turned up many times. The chain links TRBV20-1 to TRBJ2-7; 8 bases align to TRBD1. CDR1 and CDR2 from the germline V gene are DFQATT and SNEGSKA (reference sequence). The length of the CDR3 is 13 residues. Trimming took 5 bases from V and 2 from J; bases not matched to a gene: 5. Here the CDR3 DNA reads TGCAGTGCTCTACGACAGGGGACCTACGAGCAGTACTTC. Translated, it gives CSALRQGTYEQYF.

This clone showed up many times. This sequence joins TRBV7-2 and TRBJ2-3; 7 nucleotides agree with TRBD1. Germline V lookup: CDR1 SGHTA, CDR2 FQGNSA. V trimming: 6 bases; J trimming: 1 base; junction bases outside the gene matches: 7. The CDR3 runs 15 residues. The CDR3: CASSLQGMGTDTQYF. In DNA form, the CDR3 reads TGTGCCAGCAGTCTACAGGGGATGGGCACAGATACGCAGTATTTT.

This clone was seen many times. J is TRBJ2-4 and V is TRBV4-2; 14 bases match TRBD2. Germline CDR1 LGHNA, CDR2 YNFKEQ. The trim removed 4 bases at V and 0 bases at J, leaving 14 bases unmatched. The CDR3 loop spans 21 amino acids. The CDR3 region has the DNA TGTGCCAGCAGCCGCACCCCTTCGACTAGCGGGGGGGAGATAGCCAAAAACATTCAGTACTTC. Encoded protein: CASSRTPSTSGGEIAKNIQYF.

The rearrangement joins TRBV2 to TRBJ2-3; no clear D gene. CDR3 size: 15 residues. From germline, CDR1 is SNHLY and CDR2 FYNNEI. V shed 4 bases and J shed 0 bases, with 11 bases lying between them. The CDR3: CASSVRITSTDTQYF. CDR3 DNA sequence: TGTGCCAGCAGTGTCCGGATCACTAGCACAGATACGCAGTATTTT.

V and J are TRBV20-1 and TRBJ2-1, with D tentatively TRBD2 (6 bases). The ends were cut back, 6 bases at V and 9 bases at J, with 15 bases in the middle. The CDR3 covers 12 residues. Per germline, CDR1 DFQATT and CDR2 SNEGSKA (reference sequence). The CDR3 protein is CSAYSGGSEQFF. The CDR3 DNA follows: TGCAGTGCCTACAGCGGAGGGAGTGAGCAGTTCTTC.

This clone showed up many times. The chain carries TRBV2 and TRBJ2-1; 9 nucleotides line up with TRBD2. The germline V gene encodes CDR1 SNHLY and CDR2 FYNNEI. The CDR3 runs 16 residues. With 4 bases clipped from V and 10 bases from J, the junction kept 14 bases outside the gene matches. The CDR3 loop is CASSGQLAGIGTEQFF. In nucleotides, the CDR3 is TGTGCCAGCAGTGGCCAACTAGCGGGCATAGGAACGGAGCAGTTCTTC.

The sample holds many counts of this clone. The V call is TRBV6-8, the J call TRBJ2-5; the match to TRBD1 covers 8 bases. This CDR3 has 13 amino acids. The V gene's germline CDR1 is MNHGY and CDR2 SAAAGT. The V gene end was trimmed by 5 bases and the J gene end by 4 bases; junction bases not matched to a gene: 3. The CDR3 DNA reads as TGTGCCAGCAGTCAGGGGGCGCGAGAGACCCAGTACTTC. Residues: CASSQGARETQYF.

This clone was detected many times. V is TRBV2 and J is TRBJ1-2; D is unresolved. Germline V gives CDR1 SNHLY, CDR2 FYNNEI. V was shortened by 1 base and J by 6 bases, with 15 bases between the two germline ends. There are 15 residues in the CDR3. CDR3 amino acids: CASSEVYPALDGYTF. CDR3 bases: TGTGCCAGCAGTGAAGTATACCCTGCCCTCGATGGCTACACCTTC.

This clone came up many times. The chain links TRBV19 to TRBJ2-5; 8 positions agree with TRBD2. The CDR3 is 15 residues long. CDR1 and CDR2 from the germline V gene are LNHDA and SQIVND (reference sequence). The junction had 4 bases not matched to a gene; V was cut back by 3 bases and J by 1 base. CDR3 sequence: CASSMRRGAQETQYF. The CDR3 DNA follows: TGTGCCAGTAGTATGCGGCGGGGGGCCCAAGAGACCCAGTACTTC.

This sequence joins TRBV30 and TRBJ2-2; 9 bases fit TRBD1. CDR1 is GTSNPN and CDR2 is SVGIG in the germline V gene (reference sequence). Trimming took 0 bases from V and 14 from J; bases not matched to a gene: 7. The length of the CDR3 is 13 residues. The chain's CDR3 is CAWSVAGQGGLFF. The CDR3 DNA sequence: TGTGCCTGGAGTGTAGCGGGACAGGGCGGTCTGTTTTTT.

This clone occurred many times. Mismatch with germline at one junction end may stem from a read error. The chain is built from TRBV2 and TRBJ2-3; tentative D call: TRBD2 (5 bases). The CDR3 runs 15 residues. Looked up from germline, CDR1 is SNHLY and CDR2 is FYNNEI. The CDR3, as DNA: TGTACCAGCAGTTCGAGCGGCCCTAACACAGATACGCAGTATTTT. Amino acid sequence: CTSSSSGPNTDTQYF.

This clone was found many times. The chain combines TRBV28 with TRBJ2-5; 7 bases are shared with TRBD1. The CDR3 contains 15 residues. With 5 bases clipped from V and 2 bases from J, the junction kept 8 bases outside the gene matches. Germline CDR1 and CDR2: MDHEN and SYDVKM. The CDR3 reads CASSKSGQTQETQYF. The CDR3 nucleotides are TGTGCCAGCAGTAAATCGGGACAGACTCAAGAGACCCAGTACTTC.

This clone is categorized as medium-sized (0.01 to 0.1%). The chain recombines TRBV4-2 with TRBJ1-1, with D hard to call. The CDR3 has 15 amino acids. Looked up from germline, CDR1 is LGHNA and CDR2 is YNFKEQ. The ends were cut back, 6 bases at V and 3 bases at J, with 17 bases in the middle. CDR3 residues: CASRITSGTDTEAFF. CDR3 bases: TGTGCCAGCAGAATCACCAGCGGCACCGACACTGAAGCTTTCTTT.

This clone was counted many times. V is TRBV24-1 and J is TRBJ2-1; D could derive from TRBD1 or TRBD2 (5 bases each). Germline CDR1 KGHDR, CDR2 SFDVKD. The V end was cut by 5 bases, the J end by 4 bases, with 8 bases between. The CDR3 is 13 residues long. For the CDR3, the DNA is TGTGCCACCAGTGTGGGGGTTTACAATGAGCAGTTCTTC. It translates to CATSVGVYNEQFF.

This sequence joins TRBV11-2 and TRBJ2-1, with TRBD2 identical over 8 bases. The trim removed 5 bases at V and 1 base at J, leaving 7 bases unmatched. CDR3 length equals 16 residues. The V gene's germline CDR1 is SGHAT and CDR2 FQNNGV. The CDR3 sequence: CASSETSGLSYNEQFF. CDR3 coding DNA: TGTGCCAGCAGCGAAACTAGCGGCCTTTCCTACAATGAGCAGTTCTTC.

The chain employs TRBV7-9 and TRBJ2-2, with 8 bases lining up with TRBD2. Trimming cost V 1 base and J 5 bases; bases outside gene matches: 3. Per the germline V gene, CDR1 is SEHNR and CDR2 is FQNEAQ (reference sequence). The CDR3 length is 15 residues. The CDR3 sequence is CASSLGSGRTGELFF. The DNA of the CDR3 is TGTGCCAGCAGCTTAGGGAGCGGGAGAACCGGGGAGCTGTTTTTT.

By sample share, this clone is medium-sized. This rearrangement joins TRBV4-1 to TRBJ2-3; 12 bases line up with TRBD2. The CDR3 runs 15 residues. Germline-derived CDR1 and CDR2 are MGHRA and YSYEKL. V shed 4 bases, J shed 6 bases, and the junction held 5 bases outside the gene matches. CDR3 bases: TGCGCCAGCAGCCTTGGACTAGCGGGAACTGATACGCAGTATTTT. It yields the protein CASSLGLAGTDTQYF.